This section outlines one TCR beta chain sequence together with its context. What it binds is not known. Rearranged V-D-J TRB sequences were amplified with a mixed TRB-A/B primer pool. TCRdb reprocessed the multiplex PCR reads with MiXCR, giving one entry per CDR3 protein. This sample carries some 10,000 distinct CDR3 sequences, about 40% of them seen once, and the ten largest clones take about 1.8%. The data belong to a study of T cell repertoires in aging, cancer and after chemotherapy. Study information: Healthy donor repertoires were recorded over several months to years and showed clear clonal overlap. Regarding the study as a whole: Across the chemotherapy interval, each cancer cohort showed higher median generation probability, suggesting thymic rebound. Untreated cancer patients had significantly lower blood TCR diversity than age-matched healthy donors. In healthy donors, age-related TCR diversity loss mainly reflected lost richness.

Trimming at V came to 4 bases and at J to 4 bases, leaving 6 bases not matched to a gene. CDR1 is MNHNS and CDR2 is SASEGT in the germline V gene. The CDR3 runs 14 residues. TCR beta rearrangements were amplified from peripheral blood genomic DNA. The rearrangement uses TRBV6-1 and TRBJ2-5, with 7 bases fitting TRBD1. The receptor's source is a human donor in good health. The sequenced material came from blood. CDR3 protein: CASSAGQWTETQYF. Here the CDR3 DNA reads TGTGCCAGCAGTGCGGGACAGTGGACAGAGACCCAGTACTTC.